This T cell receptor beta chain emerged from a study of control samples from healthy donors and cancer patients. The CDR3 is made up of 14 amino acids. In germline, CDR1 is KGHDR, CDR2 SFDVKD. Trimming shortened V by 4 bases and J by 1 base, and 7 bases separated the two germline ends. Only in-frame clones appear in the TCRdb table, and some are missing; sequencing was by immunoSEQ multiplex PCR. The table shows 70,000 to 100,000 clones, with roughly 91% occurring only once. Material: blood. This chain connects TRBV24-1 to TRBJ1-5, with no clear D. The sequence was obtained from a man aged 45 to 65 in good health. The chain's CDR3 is CATSEMKSNQPQHF. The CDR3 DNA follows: TGTGCCACCAGTGAGATGAAGAGCAATCAGCCCCAGCATTTT.